This T cell receptor beta chain was sequenced in a study of T cells in Graves' hyperthyroidism and ophthalmopathy. The sample holds many counts of this clonotype. Germline V CDR1 and CDR2: SQVTM, ANQGSEA. CDR3 length: 14 residues. Trimming pared 4 bases from V and 0 bases from J, leaving 13 bases between. What was amplified from RNA transcripts were TCR beta CDR3 regions. First-round RT-PCR with HTBI primers amplified the TCR CDR3 region. MiXCR was run by TCRdb on the multiplex PCR reads, yielding one entry per CDR3 protein. The sample holds about 250,000 distinct CDR3 sequences, almost 25% seen once. The receptor comes from a woman between 35 and 50 years old with Graves' ophthalmopathy. The chain has TRBV29-1 and TRBJ2-7; D not certain. The sequenced material came from blood. This chain's CDR3 is CSVASTVDSYEQYF. CDR3 DNA: TGCAGCGTTGCCTCGACGGTGGACTCCTACGAGCAGTACTTC.